This is a list of T cell receptor beta chains from one sample in a study of shared clonotypes between healthy human individuals. The protocol was immunoSEQ multiplex PCR, while the TCRdb copy is restricted to in-frame clones and leaves out a portion. The sample contains 150,000 to 200,000 clones, about 93% of which appear only once. Sequencing was carried out using naive CD4+ T cells sorted from blood. The receptor source for this set is a woman between 25 and 40 years old in good health. The CDR3 runs from the conserved cysteine through the conserved F or W. The D gene is left open where the match is weak. Expanded clones get a size class; other rows say once, few or many, or leave the size out.

D gene	clone size	V gene	J gene	CDR3 DNA	CDR3 protein
.	.	TRBV30	TRBJ2-7	TGTGCCTGGAGTCGTGGCGCTAGCTCCTACGAGCAGTACTTC	CAWSRGASSYEQYF
.	.	TRBV4-1	TRBJ1-3	TGCGCCAGCAGCCCACGAAGTTCCCGGCAATCTGGAAACACCATATATTTT	CASSPRSSRQSGNTIYF
.	.	TRBV2	TRBJ2-3	TGTGCCAGGAGGTTCGGAGATACGCAGTATTTT	CARRFGDTQYF
.	.	TRBV7-2	TRBJ2-7	TGTGCCAGCAGCTCCCCAGGGACACTTTTTTACGAGCAGTACTTC	CASSSPGTLFYEQYF
.	.	TRBV19	TRBJ1-4	TGTGCCAGTAGTATCGGGACGGTTTCGGCTAATGAAAAACTGTTTTTT	CASSIGTVSANEKLFF
TRBD2	.	TRBV15	TRBJ2-1	TGTGCCACCAGCAGAGATGGAGCGGGAGGGCCGGTGTATGAGCAGTTCTTC	CATSRDGAGGPVYEQFF
.	.	TRBV6-6	TRBJ2-7	TGTGCCAGCAGTTACGCAGGGAAGCACTACGAGCAGTACTTC	CASSYAGKHYEQYF
.	once	TRBV5-2	TRBJ1-2	TGTGCCAGCAGCTCATCCCGGGGGGGGCGCGTTGGCTACACCTTC	CASSSSRGGRVGYTF
TRBD1	.	TRBV14	TRBJ1-1	TGTGCCAGCTCGAAGGGGGCGTTCGGGGAAGCTTTCTTT	CASSKGAFGEAFF
.	.	TRBV5-6	TRBJ2-2	TGTGCCAGCAGCTTGGGTTACCCTTTTTCCGGGGAGCTGTTTTTT	CASSLGYPFSGELFF
TRBD1	.	TRBV2	TRBJ2-7	TGTGCCAGCAGCGAACGGACAGGCAACTACGAGCAGTACTTC	CASSERTGNYEQYF
.	once	TRBV5-1	TRBJ2-1	TGCGCCAGCAGCTTAGGAGACTCGTCGTCCTACAATGAGCAGTTCTTC	CASSLGDSSSYNEQFF
.	.	TRBV5-1	TRBJ2-7	TGCGCCAGCAGCAAAGAAGCCAGGGACCCCTACGAGCAGTACTTC	CASSKEARDPYEQYF
.	once	TRBV21-1	TRBJ2-7	TGTGCCAGCACCGACGGACAGGGGCAGTCGAGGCACGAGCAGTACTTC	CASTDGQGQSRHEQYF
TRBD2	.	TRBV19	TRBJ2-7	TGTGCCAGTAGTAAGTGGGGGGGACTAGTCGACGAGCAGTACTTC	CASSKWGGLVDEQYF
.	.	TRBV5-1	TRBJ1-3	TGCGCCAGCAGCTTCGGGAGCTCTGGAAACACCATATATTTT	CASSFGSSGNTIYF
.	.	TRBV29-1	TRBJ2-7	TGCAGCGTTGCAGACTACGAGCAGTACTTC	CSVADYEQYF
.	.	TRBV15	TRBJ2-1	TGTGCCACCAGCGGACGGACAGACTCCTACAATGAGCAGTTCTTC	CATSGRTDSYNEQFF
TRBD1	.	TRBV11-3	TRBJ2-7	TGTGCCAGCAGACCCGGACAGGAACACTACGAGCAGTACTTC	CASRPGQEHYEQYF
TRBD2	.	TRBV9	TRBJ2-1	TGTGCCAGCAGCCAGACAGGATTAGTAGCGGGAGTAAGGGGTGAGCAGTTCTTC	CASSQTGLVAGVRGEQFF
.	.	TRBV7-2	TRBJ2-3	TGTGCCAGCAGCTCCCGACAGCCAGATACGCAGTATTTT	CASSSRQPDTQYF
.	.	TRBV2	TRBJ2-7	TGTGCCAGCCAGACAGGTCTGGTGGGCGAGCAGTACTTC	CASQTGLVGEQYF
.	.	TRBV5-4	TRBJ2-7	TGTGCCAGCCATCGACCAGGGTCGCCCCACGAGCAGTACTTC	CASHRPGSPHEQYF
.	.	TRBV5-6	TRBJ1-1	TGTGCCAGCAGCTTCGGACGGCCGAACACTGAAGCTTTCTTT	CASSFGRPNTEAFF
.	.	TRBV5-1	TRBJ2-7	TGCGCCAGCAGCGTAGAACCGGGTGAGCAGTACTTC	CASSVEPGEQYF
.	once	TRBV29-1	TRBJ2-3	TGCAGCGTTGAGAAGAAAGGCAGCAGAACAGATACGCAGTATTTT	CSVEKKGSRTDTQYF
TRBD1	.	TRBV4-1	TRBJ1-1	TGCGCCAGCAGCCAAGGAATCGGGACAGCCTTCATGAACACTGAAGCTTTCTTT	CASSQGIGTAFMNTEAFF
.	few	TRBV5-1	TRBJ2-7	TGCGCCAGCAGAGTTCAAACCGAATACGAGCAGTACTTC	CASRVQTEYEQYF